This is a list of T cell receptor beta chains from one sample in a study of blood T cell repertoires in COVID-19. Some clones are missing from TCRdb's copy, which holds only in-frame ones; the method was immunoSEQ multiplex PCR. This table has fewer than 300,000 clones, 82% appearing once. The sample consisted of PBMCs or T cells enriched from blood (not recorded which). These receptors came from a man between 35 and 55 years old who had been exposed to COVID-19. CDR3s include the opening cysteine and the closing phenylalanine or tryptophan. The order of the fields is J gene, D gene, clone size, V gene, CDR3 DNA, CDR3 protein. A D gene is named only where the DNA matches it firmly. Rows may omit the clone size; those that give it use once, few, many or a size class.

TRBJ1-6,NA,NA,TRBV27,TGTGCCAGCAGTTTGGTAGGCAGGGGACATTCACCCCTCCACTTT,CASSLVGRGHSPLHF
TRBJ1-6,NA,few,TRBV18,TGTGCCAGCTCAAACAGAGGACAGTCGAGCTCCTATAATTCACCCCTCCACTTT,CASSNRGQSSSYNSPLHF
TRBJ2-7,NA,NA,TRBV4-1,TGCGCCAGCAGCCAGTCCACAGGTTACGAGCAGTACTTC,CASSQSTGYEQYF
TRBJ1-6,NA,NA,TRBV21-1,TGTGCCAGCAGCAGGGGGACTGTGAATTCACCCCTCCACTTT,CASSRGTVNSPLHF
TRBJ2-1,NA,NA,TRBV18,TGTGCCAGCTCACCAGCGGCCCGAAGCTCCTACAATGAGCAGTTCTTC,CASSPAARSSYNEQFF
TRBJ1-1,NA,NA,TRBV6-5,TGTGCCAGCAGTTACCTAGGTGGCACTGAAGCTTTCTTT,CASSYLGGTEAFF
TRBJ2-7,TRBD2,NA,TRBV7-9,TGTGCCAGCAGCTTGCCTCTAGCGGGGGCCCAGCACGAGCAGTACTTC,CASSLPLAGAQHEQYF
TRBJ2-1,TRBD2,NA,TRBV19,TGTGCCAGTAATGGAGATAGCGGGAGGGAGTACAATGAGCAGTTCTTC,CASNGDSGREYNEQFF
TRBJ2-3,TRBD1,NA,TRBV30,TGTGCCTGGAGTGTAGGACAGGGAACAGATACGCAGTATTTT,CAWSVGQGTDTQYF
TRBJ1-2,NA,NA,TRBV6-1,TGTGCCAGCAGTGAAGGAGACTATGGCTACACCTTC,CASSEGDYGYTF
TRBJ2-3,NA,NA,TRBV5-5,TGTGCCAGCAGCTTGAACGGGATTAGGACAGATACGCAGTATTTT,CASSLNGIRTDTQYF
TRBJ2-3,NA,NA,TRBV27,TGTGCCAGTGGAGCCGGCCGCGGTCCTACGCAGTATTTT,CASGAGRGPTQYF
TRBJ2-5,TRBD1,NA,TRBV7-2,TGTGCCAGCAGCCAAAGACAGGGTGGGCAAGAGACCCAGTACTTC,CASSQRQGGQETQYF
TRBJ1-1,TRBD1,NA,TRBV7-3,TGTGCCAGCAGCGTAACAGGGGGCGGTGGCACTGAAGCTTTCTTT,CASSVTGGGGTEAFF
TRBJ2-3,NA,NA,TRBV20-1,TGCAGTGCTAGTTCAGGGAGCACAGATACGCAGTATTTT,CSASSGSTDTQYF
TRBJ2-7,NA,few,TRBV23-1,TGCGCCAGCAGTCATGAGGGCTGCGAGCAGTACTTC,CASSHEGCEQYF
TRBJ2-2,TRBD2,NA,TRBV10-2,TGCGCCAGCAGGGCGGGAGCGAACACCGGGGAGCTGTTTTTT,CASRAGANTGELFF
TRBJ2-6,TRBD1,NA,TRBV11-3,TGTGCCAGCAGCTACGGACAGGGGTTTTCAGCAGCTGGGGCCAACGTCCTGACTTTC,CASSYGQGFSAAGANVLTF
TRBJ1-3,NA,NA,TRBV7-9,TGTGCCAGCAGCTTGAGGGAGCTGATGTCTGGAAACACCATATATTTT,CASSLRELMSGNTIYF
TRBJ1-1,NA,NA,TRBV5-1,TGCGCCAGCAGCTTGAGGACAGTGAACACTGAAGCTTTCTTT,CASSLRTVNTEAFF
TRBJ1-5,NA,NA,TRBV27,TGTGCCAGCAGTTTATCAGGGGTGAGCAATCAGCCCCAGCATTTT,CASSLSGVSNQPQHF
TRBJ2-3,TRBD2,NA,TRBV5-1,TGCGCCAGCAGCTTGGAGGTGGCGGCTAGCGGGAGGGCCGTGACGACAGATACGCAGTATTTT,CASSLEVAASGRAVTTDTQYF
TRBJ2-5,NA,NA,TRBV27,TGTGCCAGCAAACTAACGGGAGTATGGGAGACCCAGTACTTC,CASKLTGVWETQYF
TRBJ2-4,NA,NA,TRBV11-2,TGTGCCAGCAGCATGCAGGGTGGCTACATTCAGTACTTC,CASSMQGGYIQYF
TRBJ1-3,NA,NA,TRBV5-4,TGTGCCAGCAGCCGGGGGACGTACTCTGGAAACACCATATATTTT,CASSRGTYSGNTIYF
TRBJ2-2,NA,NA,TRBV10-2,TGCGCCAGCAGCCGGCGGCAGGGGGGCACCGGGGAGCTGTTTTTT,CASSRRQGGTGELFF
TRBJ1-2,TRBD1,once,TRBV5-1,TGCGCCAGCAGCTCCGGGACAGGGAATGGCTACACCTTC,CASSSGTGNGYTF
TRBJ2-7,NA,NA,TRBV7-2,TGTGCCAGCAGTCTAAGGGGCACAGGTGGCTACGAGCAGTACTTC,CASSLRGTGGYEQYF